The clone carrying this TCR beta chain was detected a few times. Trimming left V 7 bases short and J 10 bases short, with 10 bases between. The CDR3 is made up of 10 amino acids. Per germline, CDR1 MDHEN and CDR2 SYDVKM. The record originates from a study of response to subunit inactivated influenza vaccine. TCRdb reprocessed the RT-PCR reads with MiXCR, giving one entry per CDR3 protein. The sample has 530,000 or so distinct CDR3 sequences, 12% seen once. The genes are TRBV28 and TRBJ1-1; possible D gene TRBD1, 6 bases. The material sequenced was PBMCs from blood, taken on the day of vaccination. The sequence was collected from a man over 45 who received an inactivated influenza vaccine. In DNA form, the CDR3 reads TGTGCCAGCACCAAGGACAGAGCTTTCTTT. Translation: CASTKDRAFF.